This TCR beta chain was obtained from a study of PD-L1 blockade in urothelial cancer. Study overall: Male sex and bladder-origin urothelial cancer characterized about nine tenths of the roughly 29 patients. Once treatment had started, blood was analyzed at 3 weeks (second dose) and again at 6 weeks. Findings of the study overall: Tumor-associated clones in blood expanded more at 3 weeks in durable-benefit patients.

The CDR3 runs 15 residues. The ends lost 7 bases at V and 4 bases at J; junction bases unmatched: 11. Germline-derived CDR1 and CDR2 are SNHLY and FYNNEI. As to time point: pretreatment peripheral blood. As regards this clone: No antigen is known for it.

The templates were synthetic TCR analogs, and they were spiked into each PCR. The data were produced by immunoSEQ multiplex PCR, yet TCRdb's version contains in-frame clones alone and is incomplete. This sample has tens of thousands of clones, with 80% to 85% found just once. The gene calls are TRBV2 and TRBJ2-3; 7 bases map to TRBD1. The sequence was collected from a man aged 45-60 years with urothelial cancer. This sample comprised PBMCs, obtained around atezolizumab (anti-PD-L1) treatment. The CDR3 coding sequence is TGTGCCAGCATCACGACAGGGAATAGGGCAGATACGCAGTATTTT. Translation: CASITTGNRADTQYF.